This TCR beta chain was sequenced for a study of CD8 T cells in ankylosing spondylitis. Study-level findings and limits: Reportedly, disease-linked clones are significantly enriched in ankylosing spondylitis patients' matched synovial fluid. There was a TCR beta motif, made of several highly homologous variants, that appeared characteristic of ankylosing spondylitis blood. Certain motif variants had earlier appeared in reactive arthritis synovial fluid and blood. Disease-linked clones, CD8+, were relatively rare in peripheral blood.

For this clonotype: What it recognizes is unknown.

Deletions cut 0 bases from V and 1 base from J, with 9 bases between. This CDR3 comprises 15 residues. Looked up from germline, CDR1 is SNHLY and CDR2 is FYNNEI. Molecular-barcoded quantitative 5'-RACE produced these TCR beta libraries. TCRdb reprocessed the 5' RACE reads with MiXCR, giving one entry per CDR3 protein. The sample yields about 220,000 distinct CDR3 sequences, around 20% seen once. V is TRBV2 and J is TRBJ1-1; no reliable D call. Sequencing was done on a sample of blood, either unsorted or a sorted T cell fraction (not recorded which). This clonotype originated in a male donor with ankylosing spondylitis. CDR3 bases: TGTGCCAGCAGTGAAGCGCGGTTGGAGAACACTGAAGCTTTCTTT. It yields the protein CASSEARLENTEAFF.